The 20 T cell receptor beta chains below were found in one sample sequenced in a study of T cells in Graves' hyperthyroidism and ophthalmopathy. TCR beta CDR3 regions were amplified from RNA transcripts. The HTBI primer set served for first-round RT-PCR of the TCR CDR3. TCRdb re-called the multiplex PCR reads with MiXCR, one entry per CDR3 protein. The sample lists fewer than 650,000 distinct CDR3 sequences, 40% to 55% occurring once. The source material was peripheral blood or thyroid tissue (not recorded which). The receptors were sampled from an adult woman with Graves' disease, either hyperthyroidism or ophthalmopathy (not recorded which).

This clonotype was observed many times. The V gene is TRBV29-1, the J gene TRBJ2-7; TRBD1 matches 9 bases. Germline V gene data show CDR1 as SQVTM and CDR2 as ANQGSEA. Trimming removed 5 bases from V and 3 bases from J; junction bases left unmatched: 8. This CDR3 has 14 residues. CDR3 nucleotides: TGCAGCGTTAACCGGGACAGGGACGGCTACGAGCAGTACTTC. Translated: CSVNRDRDGYEQYF.

The V gene is TRBV12-3 or TRBV12-4, the J gene TRBJ1-5; 8 nucleotides match TRBD1. The CDR3 extends over 14 amino acids. J was trimmed by 10 bases and V by 6 bases; bases with no gene match: 11. The CDR3 DNA reads TGTGCCAGCAGGGAAGTACAGGGGGGTAGTCCCCAGCATTTT. Protein product: CASREVQGGSPQHF.

This clonotype was recorded once. The junction departs from germline at one end; a sequencing error may be responsible. The V call is TRBV7-2, the J call TRBJ2-2; D possibly matches TRBD1 or TRBD2 (6 bases each). This CDR3 has 17 residues. Germline CDR1 is SGHTA and CDR2 is FQGNSA. CDR3 in amino acids: CASSQDKGGLNTGELFF. CDR3 in DNA: TGTGCCAGCAGCCAAGATAAGGGGGGCCTGAACACTGGGGAGCTGTTTTTT.

The chain employs TRBV7-9 and TRBJ1-6; D is undetermined. Trimming removed 5 bases at V and 7 bases at J, with 9 bases between. The CDR3 sequence is 13 residues long. Germline lookup yields CDR1 SEHNR and CDR2 FQNEAQ (reference sequence). CDR3 region: CASSARRNSPLHF. The CDR3 region has the DNA TGTGCCAGCAGCGCTCGACGGAATTCACCCCTCCACTTT.

This clonotype was observed at least ten times. This could be a read error, since a much larger clone is one nucleotide away. This chain uses TRBV5-1 with TRBJ1-1; tentative D call: TRBD1 (5 bases). The CDR3 contains 14 residues. V dropped 2 bases and J dropped 0 bases, with 8 bases sitting between them. In germline, CDR1 is SGHRS, CDR2 YFSETQ. As DNA, the CDR3 is TGCGCCAGCAGCTTTGACAGCTTGAACACTGAAGCTTTCTTT. It translates to CASSFDSLNTEAFF.

In its sample, this clonotype was seen many times. The rearrangement links TRBV7-8 to TRBJ1-2; TRBD1 matches 8 bases. V was pared by 1 base and J by 7 bases, with 8 bases of the junction left unmatched. Germline V lookup: CDR1 SGHVS, CDR2 FQNEAQ. This CDR3 is 15 amino acids long. The CDR3 loop reads CASSLEDRARGGYTF. The CDR3 nucleotides are TGTGCCAGCAGCTTAGAGGACAGGGCTCGGGGTGGCTACACCTTC.

This clonotype was observed a handful of times. The chain employs TRBV29-1 and TRBJ1-2, with a tentative D call TRBD1 (5 bases). V dropped 4 bases and J dropped 4 bases, with 10 bases sitting between them. Germline-derived CDR1 and CDR2 are SQVTM and ANQGSEA. The CDR3 sequence is 12 residues long. In nucleotides, the CDR3 is TGCAGCGTTGGGTGGGGCCTCTATGGCTACACCTTC. As protein: CSVGWGLYGYTF.

The rearrangement uses TRBV29-1 and TRBJ2-5, with D possibly TRBD1 on 5 matching bases. The germline V gene encodes CDR1 SQVTM and CDR2 ANQGSEA. CDR3 size: 13 residues. The V end was cut by 1 base, the J end by 2 bases, with 8 bases between. The CDR3, as DNA: TGCAGCGTTGAAGGGGGCTTTCAAGAGACCCAGTACTTC. This encodes CSVEGGFQETQYF.

The chain uses TRBV10-3 and TRBJ1-6; D remains ambiguous. V lost 6 bases, J lost 5 bases, and 11 bases lay in between. Per germline, CDR1 ENHRY and CDR2 SYGVKD. This CDR3 spans 14 amino acids. The CDR3 coding sequence is TGTGCCATCAGCCTGGAACGGAATAATTCACCCCTCCACTTT. This sequence encodes CAISLERNNSPLHF.

This chain joins TRBV9 and TRBJ1-2, with 9 bases identical to TRBD1. V lost 0 bases, J lost 2 bases, and 2 bases stayed unmatched. This CDR3 comprises 15 residues. The V gene's germline CDR1 is SGDLS and CDR2 YYNGEE. CDR3 in amino acids: CASSVGGTGNYGYTF. The DNA for the CDR3 is TGTGCCAGCAGCGTAGGAGGGACAGGGAACTATGGCTACACCTTC. The complete variable domain, with remaining parts taken from reference TRBV9 and TRBJ1-2, reads DSGVTQTPKHLITATGQRVTLRCSPRSGDLSVYWYQQSLDQGLQFLIQYYNGEERAKGNILERFSAQQFPDLHSELNLSSLELGDSALYFCASSVGGTGNYGYTFGSGTRLTVV.

The chain carries TRBV6-1 and TRBJ2-5, with D tentatively TRBD1 (5 bases). The CDR3 sequence is 15 residues long. Looked up from germline, CDR1 is MNHNS and CDR2 is SASEGT. V was trimmed by 5 bases and J by 1 base, leaving 14 bases between them. CDR3 DNA sequence: TGTGCCAGCAGTAACCCACAGGTCCTCCAAGAGACCCAGTACTTC. Translated, it gives CASSNPQVLQETQYF.

The chain links TRBV10-2 to TRBJ1-6; 8 bases agree with TRBD1. The CDR3 has 15 residues. The J segment lost 9 bases and the V segment lost 6 bases, leaving 10 bases of the junction unmatched. Germline V CDR1 and CDR2: WSHSY, SAAADI. Written as DNA, the CDR3 is TGCGCCAGCAGCCTCGACAGGGGTTCGGGTTCACCCCTCCACTTT. Translation: CASSLDRGSGSPLHF.

The J gene is TRBJ1-4, the V gene TRBV11-2; D not resolved. Germline CDR1 SGHAT, CDR2 FQNNGV. Trimming took 2 bases from V and 4 from J, leaving 11 bases between them. The CDR3 contains 15 residues. CDR3 sequence (DNA): TGTGCCAGCAGCTTACGGGTCCGTGGTAATGAAAAACTGTTTTTT. It translates to CASSLRVRGNEKLFF.

Ten or more counts support this clonotype. The chain links TRBV11-2 to TRBJ2-2; no reliable D call. Trimming took 3 bases from V and 6 from J, leaving 8 bases between them. This CDR3 has 13 residues. Germline CDR1 and CDR2: SGHAT and FQNNGV. The CDR3: CASSFWGSGELFF. CDR3 in DNA: TGTGCCAGCAGCTTTTGGGGATCCGGGGAGCTGTTTTTT.

The V call is TRBV5-1, the J call TRBJ1-4, with TRBD1 matching 9 bases. The CDR3 contains 15 residues. V shed 4 bases and J 5 bases; nucleotides not matched to a gene: 6. Germline-derived CDR1 and CDR2 are SGHRS and YFSETQ. DNA of the CDR3: TGCGCCAGCAGCCCGCGGACAGGGGCCAATGAAAAACTGTTTTTT. It specifies CASSPRTGANEKLFF.

The V gene is TRBV19, the J gene TRBJ1-3; D is ambiguous. The CDR3 runs 13 residues. The ends were cut back, 3 bases at V and 4 bases at J, with 7 bases in the middle. Germline-derived CDR1 and CDR2 are LNHDA and SQIVND (reference sequence). The CDR3 DNA reads as TGTGCCAGTAGTATGGGGTACGGAAACACCATATATTTT. This encodes CASSMGYGNTIYF.

This chain connects TRBV27 to TRBJ1-2; D may be TRBD1 (5 bases). Trimming removed 2 bases from V and 8 bases from J, with 18 bases in between. CDR1 and CDR2 (germline): MNHEY, SMNVEV (reference sequence). The CDR3 spans 15 residues. DNA of the CDR3: TGTGCCAGCAGTTTAGGTGGACACGCGGCTAGGGGCTACACCTTC. This sequence encodes CASSLGGHAARGYTF.

This chain connects TRBV15 to TRBJ1-6; 7 bases map to TRBD1. The CDR3 is made up of 16 amino acids. V lost 3 bases to trimming and J lost 10 bases; unmatched junction nucleotides: 12. The V gene's germline CDR1 is LNHNV and CDR2 YYDKDF (reference sequence). The CDR3 DNA reads TGTGCCACCAGCAGGGAGTACGGACAGGTGCAATCACCCCTCCACTTT. This gives the protein CATSREYGQVQSPLHF.

This chain links TRBV7-9 with TRBJ2-5; 8 bases match TRBD1. The J segment lost 5 bases and the V segment lost 5 bases, leaving 7 bases of the junction unmatched. The CDR3 is 14 amino acids. Looked up from germline, CDR1 is SEHNR and CDR2 is FQNEAQ (reference sequence). The CDR3 sequence: CASSTTGEGETQYF. The CDR3, as DNA: TGTGCCAGCAGCACGACAGGGGAAGGGGAGACCCAGTACTTC.

This chain connects TRBV12-3 or TRBV12-4 to TRBJ2-7; 10 nucleotides agree with TRBD1. The CDR3 runs 15 residues. V lost 4 bases, J lost 5 bases, and 8 bases stayed unmatched. The CDR3 DNA reads TGTGCCAGCAGTTCCCCCGGGACAGGGGTCCACGAGCAGTACTTC. It is translated as CASSSPGTGVHEQYF.